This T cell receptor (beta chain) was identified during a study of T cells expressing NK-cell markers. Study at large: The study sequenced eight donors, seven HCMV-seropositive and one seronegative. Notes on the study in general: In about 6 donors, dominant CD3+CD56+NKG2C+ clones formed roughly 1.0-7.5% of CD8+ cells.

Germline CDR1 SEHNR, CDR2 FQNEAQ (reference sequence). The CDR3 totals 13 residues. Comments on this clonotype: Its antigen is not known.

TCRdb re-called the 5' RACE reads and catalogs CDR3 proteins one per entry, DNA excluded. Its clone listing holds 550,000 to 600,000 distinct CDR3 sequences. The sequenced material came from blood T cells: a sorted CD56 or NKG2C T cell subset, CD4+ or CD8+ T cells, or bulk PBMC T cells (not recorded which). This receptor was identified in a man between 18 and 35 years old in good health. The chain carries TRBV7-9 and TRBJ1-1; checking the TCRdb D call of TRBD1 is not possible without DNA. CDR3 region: CASYGTGITEAFF.